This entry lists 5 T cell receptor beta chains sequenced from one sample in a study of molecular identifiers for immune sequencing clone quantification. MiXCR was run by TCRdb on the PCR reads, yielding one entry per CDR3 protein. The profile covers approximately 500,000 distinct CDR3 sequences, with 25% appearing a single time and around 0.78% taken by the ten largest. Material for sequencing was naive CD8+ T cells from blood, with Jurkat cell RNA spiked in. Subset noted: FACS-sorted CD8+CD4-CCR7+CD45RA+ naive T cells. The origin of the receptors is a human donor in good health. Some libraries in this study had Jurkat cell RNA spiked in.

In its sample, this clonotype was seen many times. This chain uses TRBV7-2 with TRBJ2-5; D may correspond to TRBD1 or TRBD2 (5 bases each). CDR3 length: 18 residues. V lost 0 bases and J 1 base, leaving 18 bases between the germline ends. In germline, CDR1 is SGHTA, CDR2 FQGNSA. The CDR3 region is CASSLALFTGTLQETQYF. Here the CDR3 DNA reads TGTGCCAGCAGCTTAGCCCTTTTCACGGGGACCCTCCAAGAGACCCAGTACTTC.

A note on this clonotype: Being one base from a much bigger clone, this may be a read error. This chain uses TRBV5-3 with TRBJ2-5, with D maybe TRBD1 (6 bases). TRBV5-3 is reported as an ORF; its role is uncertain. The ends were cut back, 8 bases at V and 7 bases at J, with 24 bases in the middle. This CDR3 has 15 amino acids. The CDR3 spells CASSPRGMVVVTQYF. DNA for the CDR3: TGTGCCAGCAGCCCCAGGGGAATGGTTGTGGTGACCCAGTACTTC.

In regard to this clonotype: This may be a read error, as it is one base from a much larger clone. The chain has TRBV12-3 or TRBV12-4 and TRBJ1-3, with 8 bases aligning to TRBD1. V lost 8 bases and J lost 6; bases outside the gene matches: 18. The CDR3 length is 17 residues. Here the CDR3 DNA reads TGTGCCAGCGGTCCTGGGGACAGGCGTTCTCTGCAAAACACCATATATTTT. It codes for CASGPGDRRSLQNTIYF.

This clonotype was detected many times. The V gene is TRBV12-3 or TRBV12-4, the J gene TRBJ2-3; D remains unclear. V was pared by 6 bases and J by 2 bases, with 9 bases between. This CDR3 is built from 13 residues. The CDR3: CASSTTFTDTQYF. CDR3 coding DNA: TGTGCCAGCAGCACAACCTTCACAGATACGCAGTATTTT.

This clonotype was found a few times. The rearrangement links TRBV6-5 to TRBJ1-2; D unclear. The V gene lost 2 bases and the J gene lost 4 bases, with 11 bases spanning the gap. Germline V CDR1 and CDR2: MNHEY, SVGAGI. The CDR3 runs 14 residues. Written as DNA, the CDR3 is TGTGCCAGCAGTTACACAGACTCCAGCTATGGCTACACCTTC. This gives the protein CASSYTDSSYGYTF.